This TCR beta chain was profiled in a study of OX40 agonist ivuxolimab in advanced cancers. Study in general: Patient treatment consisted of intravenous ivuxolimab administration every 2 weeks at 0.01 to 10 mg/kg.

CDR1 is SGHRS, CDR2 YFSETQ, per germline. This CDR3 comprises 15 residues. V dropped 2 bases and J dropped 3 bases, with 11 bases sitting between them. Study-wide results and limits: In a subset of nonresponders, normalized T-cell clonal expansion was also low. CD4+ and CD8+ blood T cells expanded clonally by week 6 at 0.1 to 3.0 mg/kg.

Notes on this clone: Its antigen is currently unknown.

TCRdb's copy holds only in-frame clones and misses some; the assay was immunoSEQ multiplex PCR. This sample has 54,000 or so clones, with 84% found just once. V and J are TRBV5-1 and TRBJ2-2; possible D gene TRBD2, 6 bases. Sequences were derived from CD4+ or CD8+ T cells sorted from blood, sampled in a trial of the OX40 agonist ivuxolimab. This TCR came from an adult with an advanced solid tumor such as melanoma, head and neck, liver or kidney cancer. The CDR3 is CASSLRGKDTGELFF. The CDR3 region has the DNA TGCGCCAGCAGCTTACGCGGGAAGGACACCGGGGAGCTGTTTTTT.